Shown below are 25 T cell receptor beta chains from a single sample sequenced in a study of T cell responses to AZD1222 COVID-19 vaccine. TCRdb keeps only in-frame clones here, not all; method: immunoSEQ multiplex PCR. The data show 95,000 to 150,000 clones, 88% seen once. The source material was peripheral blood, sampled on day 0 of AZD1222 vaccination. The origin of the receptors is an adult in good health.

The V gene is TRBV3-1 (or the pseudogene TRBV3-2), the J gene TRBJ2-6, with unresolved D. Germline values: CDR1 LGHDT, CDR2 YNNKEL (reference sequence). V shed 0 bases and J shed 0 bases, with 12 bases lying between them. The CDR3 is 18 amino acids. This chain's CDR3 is CASSQEGTLVSGANVLTF. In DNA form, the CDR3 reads TGTGCCAGCAGCCAAGAGGGTACTCTTGTCTCTGGGGCCAACGTCCTGACTTTC.

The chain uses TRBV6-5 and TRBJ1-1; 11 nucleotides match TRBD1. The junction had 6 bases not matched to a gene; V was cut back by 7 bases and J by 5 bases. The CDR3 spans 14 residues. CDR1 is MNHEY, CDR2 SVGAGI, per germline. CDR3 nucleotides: TGTGCCAGCACTGGGACAGGGGGTAGAACTGAAGCTTTCTTT. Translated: CASTGTGGRTEAFF.

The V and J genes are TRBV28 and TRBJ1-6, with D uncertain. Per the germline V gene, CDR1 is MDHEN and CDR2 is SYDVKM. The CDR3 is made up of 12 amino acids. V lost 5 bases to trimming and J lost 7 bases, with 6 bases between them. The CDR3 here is CASSAANSPLHF. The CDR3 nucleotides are TGTGCCAGCAGTGCCGCCAATTCACCCCTCCACTTT.

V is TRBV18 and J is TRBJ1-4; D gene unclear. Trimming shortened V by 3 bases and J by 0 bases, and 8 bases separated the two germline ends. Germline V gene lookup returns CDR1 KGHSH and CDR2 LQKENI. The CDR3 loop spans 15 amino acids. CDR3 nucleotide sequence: TGTGCCAGCTCACCTCTCGGGACAACTAATGAAAAACTGTTTTTT. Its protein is CASSPLGTTNEKLFF.

The CDR3 DNA sequence: TGTGCCAGCAGCTTATCTCCGGACACCAGCTCCTACGAGCAGTACTTC. It encodes CASSLSPDTSSYEQYF. The rearrangement joins TRBV7-6 to TRBJ2-7, with D possibly being TRBD1 (5 bases). Germline loops: CDR1 SGHVS, CDR2 FNYEAQ. Trimming shortened V by 2 bases and J by 0 bases, and 14 bases separated the two germline ends. This CDR3 comprises 16 residues.

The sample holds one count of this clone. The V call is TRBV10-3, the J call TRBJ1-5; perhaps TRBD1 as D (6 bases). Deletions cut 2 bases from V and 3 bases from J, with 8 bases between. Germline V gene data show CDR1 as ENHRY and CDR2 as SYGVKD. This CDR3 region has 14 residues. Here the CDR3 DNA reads TGTGCCATCAGTGAGGCAGGGGACAATCAGCCCCAGCATTTT. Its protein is CAISEAGDNQPQHF.

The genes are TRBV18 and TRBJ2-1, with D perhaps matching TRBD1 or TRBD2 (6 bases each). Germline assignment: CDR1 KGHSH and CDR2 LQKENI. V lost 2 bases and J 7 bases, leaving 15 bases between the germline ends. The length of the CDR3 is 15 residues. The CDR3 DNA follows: TGTGCCAGCTCACCAGGAGGGGGGTTTCGTAATGAGCAGTTCTTC. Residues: CASSPGGGFRNEQFF.

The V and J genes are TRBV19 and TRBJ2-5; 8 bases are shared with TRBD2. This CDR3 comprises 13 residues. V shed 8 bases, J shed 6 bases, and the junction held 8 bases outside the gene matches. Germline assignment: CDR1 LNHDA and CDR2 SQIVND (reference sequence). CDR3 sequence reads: CASAPSGSQTQYF. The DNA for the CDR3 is TGTGCCAGTGCGCCCAGCGGGAGCCAGACCCAGTACTTC.

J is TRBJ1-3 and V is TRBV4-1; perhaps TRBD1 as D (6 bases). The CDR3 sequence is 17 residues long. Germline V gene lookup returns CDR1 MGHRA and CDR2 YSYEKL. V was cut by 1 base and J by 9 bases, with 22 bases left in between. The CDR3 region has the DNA TGCGCCAGCAGCCAAGGGCCCTGGGCGGGGGCTGGTTCCACCATATATTTT. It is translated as CASSQGPWAGAGSTIYF.

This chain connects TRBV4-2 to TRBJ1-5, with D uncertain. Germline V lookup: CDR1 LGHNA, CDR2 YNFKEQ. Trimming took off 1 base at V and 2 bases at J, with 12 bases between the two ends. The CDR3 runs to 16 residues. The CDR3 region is CASSQAALGGNQPQHF. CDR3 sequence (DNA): TGTGCCAGCAGCCAAGCGGCCCTTGGAGGCAATCAGCCCCAGCATTTT.

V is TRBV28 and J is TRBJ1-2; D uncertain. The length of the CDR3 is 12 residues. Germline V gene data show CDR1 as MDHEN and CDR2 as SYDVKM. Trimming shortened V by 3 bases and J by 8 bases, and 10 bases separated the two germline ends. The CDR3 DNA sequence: TGTGCCAGCAGTTTTAGGAGTTTCGGCTACACCTTC. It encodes CASSFRSFGYTF.

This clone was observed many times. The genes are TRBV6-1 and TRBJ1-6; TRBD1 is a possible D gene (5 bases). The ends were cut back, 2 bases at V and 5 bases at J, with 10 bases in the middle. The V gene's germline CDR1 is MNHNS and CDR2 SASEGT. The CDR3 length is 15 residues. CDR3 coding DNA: TGTGCCAGCAGTGAACGGCTGGGGGATAATTCACCCCTCCACTTT. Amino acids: CASSERLGDNSPLHF.

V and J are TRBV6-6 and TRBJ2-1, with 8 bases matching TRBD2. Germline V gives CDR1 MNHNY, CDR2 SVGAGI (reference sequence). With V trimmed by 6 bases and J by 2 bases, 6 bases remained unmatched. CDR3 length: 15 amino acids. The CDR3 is CASRDSGIAYNEQFF. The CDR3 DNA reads TGTGCCAGCAGGGATAGCGGGATCGCCTACAATGAGCAGTTCTTC.

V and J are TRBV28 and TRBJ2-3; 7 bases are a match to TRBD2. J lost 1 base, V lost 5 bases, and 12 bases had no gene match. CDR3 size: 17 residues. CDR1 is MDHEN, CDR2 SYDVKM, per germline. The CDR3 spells CASSRSLAALGTDTQYF. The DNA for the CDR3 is TGTGCCAGCAGTCGCTCCCTAGCGGCCCTCGGCACAGATACGCAGTATTTT.

The DNA for the CDR3 is TGCGCCAGCAGCCCCGACAGGGTTGTGGGCTATGGCTACACCTTC. It codes for CASSPDRVVGYGYTF. The V gene is TRBV4-1, the J gene TRBJ1-2; 7 bases fit TRBD1. Germline V gene data show CDR1 as MGHRA and CDR2 as YSYEKL. Unmatched junction bases numbered 9, after V lost 4 bases and J lost 4 bases. There are 15 residues in the CDR3.

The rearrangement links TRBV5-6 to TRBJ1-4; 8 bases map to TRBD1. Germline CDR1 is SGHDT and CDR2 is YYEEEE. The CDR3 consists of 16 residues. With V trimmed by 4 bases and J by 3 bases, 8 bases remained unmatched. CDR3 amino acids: CASSLTGVGPNEKLFF. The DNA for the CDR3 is TGTGCCAGCAGCCTGACAGGGGTCGGTCCTAATGAAAAACTGTTTTTT.

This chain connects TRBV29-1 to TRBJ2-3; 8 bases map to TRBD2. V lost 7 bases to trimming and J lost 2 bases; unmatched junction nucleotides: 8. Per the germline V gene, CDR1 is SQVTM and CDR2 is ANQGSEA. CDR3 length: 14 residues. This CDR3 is CSAGTSRATDTQYF. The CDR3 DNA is TGCAGCGCGGGGACTAGTCGGGCCACAGATACGCAGTATTTT.

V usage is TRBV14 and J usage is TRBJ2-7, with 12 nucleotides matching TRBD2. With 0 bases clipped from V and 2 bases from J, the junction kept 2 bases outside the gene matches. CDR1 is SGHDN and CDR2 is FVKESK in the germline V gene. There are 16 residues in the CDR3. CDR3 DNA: TGTGCCAGCAGCCAAGAACTAGCGGGAGGAACCTACGAGCAGTACTTC. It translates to CASSQELAGGTYEQYF.

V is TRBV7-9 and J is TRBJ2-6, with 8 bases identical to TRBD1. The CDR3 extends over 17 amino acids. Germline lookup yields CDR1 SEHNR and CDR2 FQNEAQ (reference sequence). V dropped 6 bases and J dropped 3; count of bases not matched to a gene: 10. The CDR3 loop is CASRYSGGSGGANVLTF. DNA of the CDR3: TGTGCCAGCAGATACTCAGGGGGCTCGGGTGGGGCCAACGTCCTGACTTTC. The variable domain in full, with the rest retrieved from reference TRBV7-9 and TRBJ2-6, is DTGVSQNPRHKITKRGQNVTFRCDPISEHNRLYWYRQTLGQGPEFLTYFQNEAQLEKSRLLSDRFSAERPKGSFSTLEIQRTEQGDSAMYLCASRYSGGSGGANVLTFGAGSRLTVL.

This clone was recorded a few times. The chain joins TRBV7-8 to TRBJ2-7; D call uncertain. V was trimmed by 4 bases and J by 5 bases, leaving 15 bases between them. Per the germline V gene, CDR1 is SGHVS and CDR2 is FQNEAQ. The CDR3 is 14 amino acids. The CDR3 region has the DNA TGTGCCAGCAGCTCAAAATCGGCTGGCAACGAGCAGTACTTC. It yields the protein CASSSKSAGNEQYF.

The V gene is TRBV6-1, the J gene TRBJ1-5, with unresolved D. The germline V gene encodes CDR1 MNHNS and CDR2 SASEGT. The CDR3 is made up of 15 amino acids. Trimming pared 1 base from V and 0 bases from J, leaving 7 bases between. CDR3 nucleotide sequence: TGTGCCAGCAGTGAAGGAAGTTATAGCAATCAGCCCCAGCATTTT. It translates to CASSEGSYSNQPQHF.

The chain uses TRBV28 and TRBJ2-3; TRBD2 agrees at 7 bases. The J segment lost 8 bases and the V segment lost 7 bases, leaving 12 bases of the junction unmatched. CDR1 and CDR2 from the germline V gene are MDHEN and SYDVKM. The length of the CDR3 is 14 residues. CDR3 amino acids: CASNSGGSDRTQYF. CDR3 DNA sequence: TGTGCCAGCAACTCGGGGGGTAGCGATCGTACGCAGTATTTT.

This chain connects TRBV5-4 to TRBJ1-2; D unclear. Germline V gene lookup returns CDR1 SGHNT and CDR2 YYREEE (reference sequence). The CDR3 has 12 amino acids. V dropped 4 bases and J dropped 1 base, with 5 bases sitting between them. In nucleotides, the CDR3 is TGTGCCAGCAGCATAAATAACTATGGCTACACCTTC. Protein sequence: CASSINNYGYTF. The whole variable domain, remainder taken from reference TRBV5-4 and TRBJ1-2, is ETGVTQSPTHLIKTRGQQVTLRCSSQSGHNTVSWYQQALGQGPQFIFQYYREEENGRGNFPPRFSGLQFPNYSSELNVNALELDDSALYLCASSINNYGYTFGSGTRLTVV.

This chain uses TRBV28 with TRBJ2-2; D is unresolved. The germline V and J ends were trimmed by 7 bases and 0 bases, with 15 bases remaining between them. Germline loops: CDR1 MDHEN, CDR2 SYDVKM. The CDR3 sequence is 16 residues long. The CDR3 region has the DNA TGTGCCAGCACGGGCGGAAGACCAACGAACACCGGGGAGCTGTTTTTT. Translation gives CASTGGRPTNTGELFF.

CDR3: CATSDERVGQPQHF. DNA for the CDR3: TGTGCCACCAGTGATGAGAGGGTGGGTCAGCCCCAGCATTTT. V and J are TRBV24-1 and TRBJ1-5; D gene ambiguous. Germline V lookup: CDR1 KGHDR, CDR2 SFDVKD. This CDR3 contains 14 residues. V gave up 3 bases and J gave up 6 bases, with 11 bases separating them.